This T cell receptor (beta chain) came from a study of cytomegalovirus exposure and HLA in healthy donors. Germline-derived CDR1 and CDR2 are MNHEY and SMNVEV (reference sequence). With 5 bases clipped from V and 6 bases from J, the junction kept 15 bases outside the gene matches. CDR3 size: 18 residues. Details on this clone: Its antigen is not known.

Study observations and caveats: Altogether, about 160 TCR beta chains were recorded as cytomegalovirus-associated.

Assay used: immunoSEQ multiplex PCR; TCRdb lists only in-frame clones, some missing. The sample lists about 220,000 clones, over 80% seen once, with roughly 1% in the top ten. The clonotype originates from a woman aged 18-29 years in good health and CMV-seronegative. The J gene is TRBJ2-2, the V gene TRBV27; TRBD2 matches at 10 bases. Sequencing used PBMCs. The CDR3 DNA reads TGTGCCAGCAGTGGGGTCCTAGCGGGAGAGGGGGGTGCCGGGGAGCTGTTTTTT. It is translated as CASSGVLAGEGGAGELFF.